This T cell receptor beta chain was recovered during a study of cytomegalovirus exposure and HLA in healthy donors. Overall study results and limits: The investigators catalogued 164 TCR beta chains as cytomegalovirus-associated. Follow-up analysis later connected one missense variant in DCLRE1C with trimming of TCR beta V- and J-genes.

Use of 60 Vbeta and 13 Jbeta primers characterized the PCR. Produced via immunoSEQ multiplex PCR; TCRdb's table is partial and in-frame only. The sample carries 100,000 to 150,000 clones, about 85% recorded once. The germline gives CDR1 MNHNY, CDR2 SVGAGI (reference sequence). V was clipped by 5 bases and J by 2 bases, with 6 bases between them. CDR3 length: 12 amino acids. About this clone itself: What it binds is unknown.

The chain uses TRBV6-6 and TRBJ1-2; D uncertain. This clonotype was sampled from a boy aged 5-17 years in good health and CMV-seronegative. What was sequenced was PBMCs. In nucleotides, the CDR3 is TGTGCCAGCAGTCAGATCAACTATGGCTACACCTTC. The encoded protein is CASSQINYGYTF.